The 21 T cell receptor beta chains below all came from one sample that was sequenced in a study of blood T cell repertoires in COVID-19. Measured with immunoSEQ multiplex PCR; TCRdb has only the in-frame clones, and not every one. Among about 180,000 clones listed, roughly nine tenths were seen once. The sequenced sample was PBMCs or T cells enriched from blood (not recorded which). Source of these receptors: a woman in her thirties or forties with acute COVID-19.

The chain links TRBV27 to TRBJ2-2, with no clear D. CDR1 MNHEY and CDR2 SMNVEV come from the germline V gene (reference sequence). Trimming removed 6 bases from V and 4 bases from J, with 12 bases in between. The CDR3 has 14 residues. CDR3 nucleotides: TGTGCCAGCAGACCGACTGGTAGCACCGGGGAGCTGTTTTTT. It translates to CASRPTGSTGELFF.

The rearrangement joins TRBV12-5 to TRBJ2-2, with D perhaps matching TRBD1 (6 bases). The CDR3 covers 20 residues. CDR1 is LGHNT and CDR2 is FRNRAP in the germline V gene. V was clipped by 0 bases and J by 1 base, with 21 bases between them. In DNA, the CDR3 is TGTGCTAGTGGTTTGGTAGGCAGTGACAGGTCCCCGGGGAACACCGGGGAGCTGTTTTTT. Its translation is CASGLVGSDRSPGNTGELFF.

The V call is TRBV7-9, the J call TRBJ2-7; no clear D gene. V lost 5 bases and J lost 0, with 11 bases in between. This CDR3 comprises 14 residues. Germline V lookup: CDR1 SEHNR, CDR2 FQNEAQ (reference sequence). CDR3 in amino acids: CASSLLPSSYEQYF. The CDR3 DNA follows: TGTGCCAGCAGCCTTCTCCCGAGCTCCTACGAGCAGTACTTC.

The V call is TRBV27, the J call TRBJ1-2; the D gene is possibly TRBD1 (6 bases). CDR3 length: 15 residues. Per the germline V gene, CDR1 is MNHEY and CDR2 is SMNVEV (reference sequence). Trimming stripped 0 bases from V and 4 bases from J, with 12 bases between. CDR3 nucleotide sequence: TGTGCCAGCAGTTTATCGGGGGGGCGCAGCTATGGCTACACCTTC. It encodes CASSLSGGRSYGYTF.

The chain has TRBV4-1 and TRBJ1-2; D not resolved. The V gene's germline CDR1 is MGHRA and CDR2 YSYEKL. The germline V and J ends were trimmed by 4 bases and 7 bases, with 10 bases remaining between them. The CDR3 spans 12 residues. The chain's CDR3 is CASSPDFFGYTF. CDR3 coding DNA: TGCGCCAGCAGCCCGGACTTCTTTGGCTACACCTTC.

The chain carries TRBV19 and TRBJ2-5; 8 nucleotides line up with TRBD2. With V trimmed by 5 bases and J by 2 bases, 10 bases remained unmatched. The CDR3 length is 16 residues. The germline CDR1 and CDR2 sequences are LNHDA and SQIVND (reference sequence). The CDR3 sequence is CASSRGGDTNQETQYF. As DNA, the CDR3 is TGTGCCAGTAGTCGGGGGGGGGACACCAATCAAGAGACCCAGTACTTC.

The chain carries TRBV19 and TRBJ2-7, with 7 bases matching TRBD1. V was pared by 6 bases and J by 5 bases, with 7 bases of the junction left unmatched. The CDR3 sequence is 13 residues long. From germline, CDR1 is LNHDA and CDR2 SQIVND (reference sequence). CDR3 in amino acids: CASRRQGFHEQYF. The DNA of the CDR3 is TGTGCCAGTAGGAGACAGGGATTCCACGAGCAGTACTTC.

This clone appeared once. The rearrangement links TRBV30 to TRBJ1-6; 9 bases map to TRBD1. The trim removed 3 bases at V and 8 bases at J, leaving 2 bases unmatched. Germline V gene lookup returns CDR1 GTSNPN and CDR2 SVGIG (reference sequence). This CDR3 is 13 amino acids long. The CDR3: CAWSRDRDSPLHF. DNA for the CDR3: TGTGCCTGGAGCCGGGACAGGGATTCACCCCTCCACTTT. Variable domain in full (rest from reference TRBV30 and TRBJ1-6): SQTIHQWPATLVQPVGSPLSLECTVEGTSNPNLYWYRQAAGRGLQLLFYSVGIGQISSEVPQNLSASRPQDRQFILSSKKLLLSDSGFYLCAWSRDRDSPLHFGNGTRLTVT.

The table lists this clone with a count of one. The CDR3 loop is CASSVAQGPDTQYF. The CDR3, as DNA: TGTGCCAGCAGTGTCGCACAGGGGCCAGATACGCAGTATTTT. The rearrangement uses TRBV2 and TRBJ2-3, with 7 bases that match TRBD1. Germline values: CDR1 SNHLY, CDR2 FYNNEI. The CDR3 covers 14 residues. J lost 4 bases, V lost 4 bases, and 5 bases had no gene match.

This clone appeared once. The rearrangement links TRBV6-5 to TRBJ1-3; TRBD1 is a possible D gene (5 bases). This CDR3 is built from 14 residues. V was cut by 6 bases and J by 0 bases, with 9 bases left in between. CDR1 MNHEY and CDR2 SVGAGI come from the germline V gene. The CDR3 is CASSPGSSGNTIYF. The CDR3 nucleotides are TGTGCCAGCAGCCCAGGGTCCTCTGGAAACACCATATATTTT.

The V call is TRBV28, the J call TRBJ1-1; D remains ambiguous. V gave up 3 bases and J gave up 6 bases, with 14 bases separating them. The germline CDR1 and CDR2 sequences are MDHEN and SYDVKM. CDR3 length: 14 amino acids. The CDR3 bases are TGTGCCAGCAGTTTGGTGATAGGGAGCGCTGAAGCTTTCTTT. This codes for CASSLVIGSAEAFF.

This clone has a single count. The chain joins TRBV2 to TRBJ2-7, with 7 bases that match TRBD1. Germline V gene sequence: CDR1 SNHLY, CDR2 FYNNEI. The CDR3 sequence is 14 residues long. The J segment lost 9 bases and the V segment lost 8 bases, leaving 16 bases of the junction unmatched. The CDR3 is CASSTPRQGHGQYF. CDR3 DNA: TGTGCCAGCTCCACCCCGAGACAGGGACACGGGCAGTACTTC.

This clone came up once. The chain is built from TRBV21-1 and TRBJ2-5; the DNA was not used to check the table's D call, TRBD2. TRBV21-1 is labeled a pseudogene. The CDR3 spans 16 residues. The CDR3 here is CASSTRLAGGQETQYF. As DNA, the CDR3 is TGTGCCAGCAGCACCCGACTAGCGGGAGGGCAAGAGACCCAGTACTTC.

V is TRBV3-1 (or the pseudogene TRBV3-2) and J is TRBJ1-5; 9 bases match TRBD1. Germline V gene sequence: CDR1 LGHDT, CDR2 YNNKEL (reference sequence). V was pared by 4 bases and J by 3 bases, with 10 bases of the junction left unmatched. The CDR3 length is 17 residues. CDR3 in amino acids: CASSLQKTGGVNQPQHF. The CDR3 DNA follows: TGTGCCAGCAGCCTTCAGAAGACAGGGGGGGTCAATCAGCCCCAGCATTTT.

The rearrangement links TRBV27 to TRBJ1-1, with D maybe TRBD1 (5 bases). The V end was cut by 3 bases, the J end by 5 bases, with 31 bases between. There are 20 residues in the CDR3. Germline V gives CDR1 MNHEY, CDR2 SMNVEV (reference sequence). CDR3: CASSFRSNWRGAGGGTEAFF. CDR3 sequence (DNA): TGTGCCAGCAGTTTTAGGAGTAATTGGAGAGGGGCAGGCGGGGGGACTGAAGCTTTCTTT.

This sequence joins TRBV19 and TRBJ2-3; D might be TRBD1 (5 bases). The CDR3 length is 16 residues. Trimming shortened V by 6 bases and J by 0 bases, and 16 bases separated the two germline ends. Germline assignment: CDR1 LNHDA and CDR2 SQIVND (reference sequence). CDR3 region: CASSGSTVRSTDTQYF. The CDR3, as DNA: TGTGCCAGTAGCGGGTCGACAGTCCGGAGCACAGATACGCAGTATTTT. Supplemented by reference TRBV19 and TRBJ2-3, the full variable domain reads DGGITQSPKYLFRKEGQNVTLSCEQNLNHDAMYWYRQDPGQGLRLIYYSQIVNDFQKGDIAEGYSVSREKKESFPLTVTSAQKNPTAFYLCASSGSTVRSTDTQYFGPGTRLTVL.

This chain uses TRBV20-1 with TRBJ2-2; 10 bases align to TRBD1. This CDR3 contains 15 residues. Germline lookup yields CDR1 DFQATT and CDR2 SNEGSKA (reference sequence). V lost 3 bases and J lost 2; bases outside the gene matches: 3. CDR3 region: CSASRQGANTGELFF. In nucleotides, the CDR3 is TGCAGTGCTAGTAGACAGGGGGCCAACACCGGGGAGCTGTTTTTT.

This clone was detected a few times. V and J are TRBV5-1 and TRBJ2-7; 7 bases are shared with TRBD1. The CDR3 is 14 residues long. Germline loops: CDR1 SGHRS, CDR2 YFSETQ. Germline trimming cut 2 bases from V and 3 bases from J; bases unmatched to any gene: 5. In DNA form, the CDR3 reads TGCGCCAGCAGCTTTACCGGGACAGTCTACGAGCAGTACTTC. Its translation is CASSFTGTVYEQYF.

The chain employs TRBV19 and TRBJ2-2, with 9 nucleotides matching TRBD2. Germline lookup yields CDR1 LNHDA and CDR2 SQIVND (reference sequence). CDR3 length: 14 amino acids. V shed 9 bases, J shed 7 bases, and the junction held 9 bases outside the gene matches. The CDR3 loop reads CASHSGRLNGELFF. The CDR3 region has the DNA TGTGCCAGCCATAGCGGGAGACTCAACGGGGAGCTGTTTTTT.

This sequence joins TRBV15 and TRBJ2-5, with D possibly TRBD2 on 6 matching bases. This CDR3 has 16 residues. V lost 2 bases, J lost 2 bases, and 15 bases lay in between. Looked up from germline, CDR1 is LNHNV and CDR2 is YYDKDF (reference sequence). The CDR3, as DNA: TGTGCCACCAGCAGATGGGTCGCGGGGTGGCAAGAGACCCAGTACTTC. Protein: CATSRWVAGWQETQYF. Using reference TRBV15 and TRBJ2-5 for the parts outside the CDR3, the full variable domain is DAMVIQNPRYQVTQFGKPVTLSCSQTLNHNVMYWYQQKSSQAPKLLFHYYDKDFNNEADTPDNFQSRRPNTSFCFLDIRSPGLGDTAMYLCATSRWVAGWQETQYFGPGTRLLVL.

The chain is built from TRBV19 and TRBJ2-2; 11 bases map to TRBD2. Germline assignment: CDR1 LNHDA and CDR2 SQIVND (reference sequence). This CDR3 contains 17 residues. V dropped 7 bases and J dropped 4; count of bases not matched to a gene: 11. CDR3 nucleotides: TGTGCCAGTATTAATAGGGGTGGGACTAGCGGCACCGGGGAGCTGTTTTTT. Translated, it gives CASINRGGTSGTGELFF.